One and the same sample provided the 21 T cell receptor beta chains below, sequenced in a study of T cell repertoires in cytomegalovirus infection (dated 2019 in TCRdb). Read against the paper, the sample's treatment or condition label means: in vitro stimulation with specific CMV peptide epitopes to enrich CMV-specific T cells. Their antigen targets remain unknown. The sample was run on an Illumina HiSeq 1500. In TCRdb, the public reads were trimmed at Q25 with fastp and aligned with MiXCR, with productive beta chains retained. Each CDR3 protein gets just one entry, which takes the most common genes and DNA from the rows behind it. The sample yields around 770,000 distinct CDR3 sequences; approximately 32% were counted once. Together, the top ten hold less than 15% of the sample. Source: cultured CD8+ T cells from PBMCs, taken from culture after CMV antigen stimulation. The receptors stem from a human donor in good health (CMV status not recorded). Some clones in this sample may be carry-over from other donors' samples.

This clonotype was seen a handful of times. This sequence joins TRBV11-2 and TRBJ1-1; possibly TRBD1 for D (6 bases). Per the germline V gene, CDR1 is SGHAT and CDR2 is FQNNGV. Trimming stripped 5 bases from V and 6 bases from J, with 16 bases between. The CDR3 has 14 residues. The CDR3 reads CASSPAGGGPEAFF. The DNA for the CDR3 is TGTGCCAGCAGCCCCGCGGGAGGGGGGCCTGAAGCTTTCTTT.

The chain employs TRBV5-4 and TRBJ2-2, with 8 nucleotides matching TRBD2. Per the germline V gene, CDR1 is SGHNT and CDR2 is YYREEE (reference sequence). J lost 0 bases, V lost 4 bases, and 5 bases had no gene match. The CDR3 is 16 residues long. The CDR3 bases are TGTGCCAGCAGCGACCGGACTAGCACGAACACCGGGGAGCTGTTTTTT. This codes for CASSDRTSTNTGELFF.

In its sample, this clonotype was seen many times. The rearrangement links TRBV7-6 to TRBJ2-1; 7 bases are a match to TRBD1. The CDR3 sequence is 13 residues long. Germline assignment: CDR1 SGHVS and CDR2 FNYEAQ. The V segment lost 5 bases and the J segment 12 bases; nucleotides outside the gene matches: 10. CDR3 DNA sequence: TGTGCCAGCAGCGCAACAGGGGTTTTTAGGCAGTTCTTC. Translation gives CASSATGVFRQFF.

This clonotype was seen many times. The V call is TRBV7-2, the J call TRBJ2-3, with TRBD2 matching 7 bases. The CDR3 extends over 16 amino acids. Trimming removed 0 bases from V and 2 bases from J; junction bases left unmatched: 5. The germline V gene encodes CDR1 SGHTA and CDR2 FQGNSA. CDR3 protein: CASSLAVLAATDTQYF. In DNA, the CDR3 is TGTGCCAGCAGCTTAGCTGTCCTAGCGGCCACAGATACGCAGTATTTT.

The chain recombines TRBV19 with TRBJ1-1; 9 bases align to TRBD1. V was pared by 7 bases and J by 4 bases, with 16 bases of the junction left unmatched. CDR3 size: 17 residues. Germline V gene data show CDR1 as LNHDA and CDR2 as SQIVND (reference sequence). The CDR3, as DNA: TGTGCCAGTACCCGAGGGTTGGACAGGGGTCTGCGCACTGAAGCTTTCTTT. It is translated as CASTRGLDRGLRTEAFF. Filled out from reference TRBV19 and TRBJ1-1, the complete variable domain reads DGGITQSPKYLFRKEGQNVTLSCEQNLNHDAMYWYRQDPGQGLRLIYYSQIVNDFQKGDIAEGYSVSREKKESFPLTVTSAQKNPTAFYLCASTRGLDRGLRTEAFFGQGTRLTVV.

The CDR3 DNA follows: TGTGCCAGCAGAGACAGGTCTTATTCACCCCTCCACTTT. The encoded protein is CASRDRSYSPLHF. The chain couples TRBV28 to TRBJ1-6, with D possibly matching TRBD1 (6 bases). Trimming pared 6 bases from V and 8 bases from J, leaving 11 bases between. The germline V gene has CDR1 MDHEN and CDR2 SYDVKM. The CDR3 has 13 amino acids.

The chain is built from TRBV9 and TRBJ2-4; the D is unclear. Between the trimmed V and J ends, which lost 0 bases and 6 bases, there was a span of 10 bases. The CDR3 is 14 residues long. Germline V gene lookup returns CDR1 SGDLS and CDR2 YYNGEE. This CDR3 reads CASSVGDQPNIQYF. Here the CDR3 DNA reads TGTGCCAGCAGCGTAGGTGATCAGCCAAACATTCAGTACTTC.

On this clonotype: Since a much larger clone is just one base distant, this may be a read error. The V call is TRBV12-3 or TRBV12-4, the J call TRBJ1-1, with a possible D match to TRBD1 (6 bases). The CDR3 runs to 12 residues. The CDR3 reads CASSGRDTKAFF. The DNA of the CDR3 is TGTGCCAGCAGCGGAAGGGACACTAAAGCTTTCTTT.

The rearrangement joins TRBV10-3 to TRBJ2-2; 9 bases match TRBD2. With V trimmed by 7 bases and J by 7 bases, 7 bases remained unmatched. The CDR3 contains 14 residues. Germline CDR1 reads ENHRY; CDR2 reads SYGVKD. The CDR3 loop reads CAITPGLARGELFF. CDR3 nucleotides: TGTGCCATCACCCCGGGACTAGCCCGCGGGGAGCTGTTTTTT.

This sequence joins TRBV6-5 and TRBJ1-2; D is unclear. CDR3 length: 14 amino acids. Germline loops: CDR1 MNHEY, CDR2 SVGAGI. V lost 5 bases and J 8 bases, leaving 18 bases between the germline ends. The CDR3 nucleotides read TGTGCCAGCAGTCTCTCAATTCCCATCCAGGGCTACACCTTC. Translating it yields CASSLSIPIQGYTF.

Ten or more counts support this clonotype. V is TRBV7-8 and J is TRBJ1-2; D not resolved. V dropped 0 bases and J dropped 2 bases, with 10 bases sitting between them. CDR3 length equals 15 residues. Germline assignment: CDR1 SGHVS and CDR2 FQNEAQ. CDR3 loop: CASSLADFPNYGYTF. The CDR3 DNA reads as TGTGCCAGCAGCTTAGCCGACTTCCCGAACTATGGCTACACCTTC.

This clonotype was found a few times. The rearrangement joins TRBV27 to TRBJ1-1; a weak D match, TRBD1 (5 bases). The CDR3 has 16 residues. Trimming took off 5 bases at V and 0 bases at J, with 16 bases between the two ends. CDR1 is MNHEY and CDR2 is SMNVEV in the germline V gene (reference sequence). CDR3 protein: CASSRGGTRMNTEAFF. As DNA, the CDR3 is TGTGCCAGCAGTCGCGGGGGTACCCGGATGAACACTGAAGCTTTCTTT.

The J gene is TRBJ2-7, the V gene TRBV12-3 or TRBV12-4; D may be TRBD1 (6 bases). This CDR3 is 13 amino acids long. Trimming left V 5 bases short and J 3 bases short, with 11 bases between. CDR3 protein: CASSPSDSYEQYF. In DNA, the CDR3 is TGTGCCAGCAGTCCGTCGGACAGCTACGAGCAGTACTTC.

Turning to this clonotype: The junction differs from germline at one of its ends, possibly a read error. V is TRBV27 and J is TRBJ2-2, with D perhaps being TRBD1 or TRBD2 (5 bases each). The CDR3 covers 13 residues. CDR1 MNHEY and CDR2 SMNVEV come from the germline V gene (reference sequence). The CDR3 DNA follows: TGTGCCAGCAGTGGGGACGTCACCAGGGAGCTGTTTTTT. Its protein product is CASSGDVTRELFF.

The genes are TRBV7-8 and TRBJ2-2, with 12 nucleotides matching TRBD1. The CDR3 extends over 19 amino acids. The germline V gene encodes CDR1 SGHVS and CDR2 FQNEAQ. The V gene end was trimmed by 2 bases and the J gene end by 0 bases; junction bases not matched to a gene: 7. The CDR3 DNA is TGTGCCAGCAGCTTATTTCCGGGACAGGGGGCTTCGAACACCGGGGAGCTGTTTTTT. Translation: CASSLFPGQGASNTGELFF.

This clonotype was seen a few times. The chain employs TRBV6-1 and TRBJ2-7, with 7 bases aligning to TRBD1. There are 15 residues in the CDR3. Germline loops: CDR1 MNHNS, CDR2 SASEGT. Trimming removed 2 bases from V and 4 bases from J; junction bases left unmatched: 8. DNA for the CDR3: TGTGCCAGCAGTGAAAAGACAGGGTGGATGTACGAGCAGTACTTC. This sequence encodes CASSEKTGWMYEQYF.

This clonotype was recorded many times. This chain uses TRBV7-8 with TRBJ1-2; D is uncertain. The CDR3 is made up of 15 amino acids. The germline gives CDR1 SGHVS, CDR2 FQNEAQ. Trimming took 5 bases from V and 1 from J, leaving 14 bases between them. The CDR3 coding sequence is TGTGCCAGCAGCCGAACCCTGGATGGTAACTATGGCTACACCTTC. Its translation: CASSRTLDGNYGYTF.

The J gene is TRBJ1-2, the V gene TRBV29-1; D possibly corresponds to TRBD1 (6 bases). CDR3 length equals 13 residues. CDR1 SQVTM and CDR2 ANQGSEA come from the germline V gene. Trimming shortened V by 2 bases and J by 8 bases, and 15 bases separated the two germline ends. The CDR3 DNA is TGCAGCGTTGAATTACGGCTACAGGGAGGCTACACCTTC. Translation: CSVELRLQGGYTF.

V gene TRBV7-6 combines with J gene TRBJ2-3; a possible D gene is TRBD1 (6 bases). V was trimmed by 2 bases and J by 1 base, leaving 13 bases between them. CDR3 length equals 16 residues. Germline V CDR1 and CDR2: SGHVS, FNYEAQ. CDR3 residues: CASSLSPGERTDTQYF. CDR3 coding DNA: TGTGCCAGCAGCTTAAGTCCAGGGGAACGCACAGATACGCAGTATTTT.

A single count supports this clonotype. The gene calls are TRBV13 and TRBJ2-1, with no clear D. V dropped 0 bases and J dropped 5 bases, with 11 bases sitting between them. From germline, CDR1 is PRHDT and CDR2 FYEKMQ (reference sequence). The length of the CDR3 is 15 residues. The CDR3 spells CASSLGGFGNNEQFF. In nucleotides, the CDR3 is TGTGCCAGCAGCTTAGGTGGATTTGGCAACAATGAGCAGTTCTTC.

The rearrangement links TRBV7-6 to TRBJ2-7; a weak D match, TRBD1 (7 bases). The CDR3 length is 12 residues. Germline V CDR1 and CDR2: SGHVS, FNYEAQ. Trimming removed 8 bases at V and 7 bases at J, with 15 bases between. CDR3 bases: TGTGCCAGCGGGAAGGGGGCGGGGGAGCAGTACGTC. Protein sequence: CASGKGAGEQYV.